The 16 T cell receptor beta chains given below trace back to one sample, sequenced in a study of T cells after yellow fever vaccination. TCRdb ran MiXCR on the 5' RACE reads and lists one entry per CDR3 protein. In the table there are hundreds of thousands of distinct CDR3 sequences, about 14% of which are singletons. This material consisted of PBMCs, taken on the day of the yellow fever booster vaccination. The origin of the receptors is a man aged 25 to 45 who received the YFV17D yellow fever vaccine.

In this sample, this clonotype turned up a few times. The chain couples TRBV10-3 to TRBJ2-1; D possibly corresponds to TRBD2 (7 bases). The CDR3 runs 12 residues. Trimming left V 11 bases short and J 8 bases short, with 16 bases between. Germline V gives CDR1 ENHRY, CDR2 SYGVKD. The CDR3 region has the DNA TGTGCCCTCGGGGGGACACAGGATGAGCAGTTCTTC. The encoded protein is CALGGTQDEQFF.

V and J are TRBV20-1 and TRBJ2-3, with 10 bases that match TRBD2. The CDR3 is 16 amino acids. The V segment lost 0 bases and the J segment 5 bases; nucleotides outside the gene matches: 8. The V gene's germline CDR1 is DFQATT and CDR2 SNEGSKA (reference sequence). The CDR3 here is CSARDRLAGGGDTQYF. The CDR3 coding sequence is TGCAGTGCTAGAGATCGGTTAGCGGGAGGAGGAGATACGCAGTATTTT.

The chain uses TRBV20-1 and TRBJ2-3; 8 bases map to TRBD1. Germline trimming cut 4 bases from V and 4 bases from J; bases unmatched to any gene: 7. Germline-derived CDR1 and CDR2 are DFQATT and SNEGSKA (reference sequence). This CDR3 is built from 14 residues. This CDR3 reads CSANRDRISDTQYF. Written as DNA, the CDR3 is TGCAGTGCTAACCGGGACAGGATATCAGATACGCAGTATTTT.

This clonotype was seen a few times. The CDR3 is CASSLAGTRSGANVLTF. The CDR3 bases are TGTGCCAGCAGCTTAGCGGGCACTCGCTCTGGGGCCAACGTCCTGACTTTC. This chain links TRBV7-2 with TRBJ2-6; unclear D gene. Germline CDR1 reads SGHTA; CDR2 reads FQGNSA. The CDR3 spans 17 residues. The germline V and J ends were trimmed by 0 bases and 0 bases, with 9 bases remaining between them.

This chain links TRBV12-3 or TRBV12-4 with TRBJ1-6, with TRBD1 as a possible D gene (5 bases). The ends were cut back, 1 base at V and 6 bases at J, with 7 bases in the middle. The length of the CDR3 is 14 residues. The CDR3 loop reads CASSLDRSNSPLHF. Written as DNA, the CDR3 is TGTGCCAGCAGTTTAGACAGGTCTAATTCACCCCTCCACTTT.

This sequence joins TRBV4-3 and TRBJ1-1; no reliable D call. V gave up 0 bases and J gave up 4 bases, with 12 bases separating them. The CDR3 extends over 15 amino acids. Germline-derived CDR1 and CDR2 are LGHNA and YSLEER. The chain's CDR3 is CASSQDKGSLTEAFF. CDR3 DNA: TGCGCCAGCAGCCAAGATAAGGGCAGCCTCACTGAAGCTTTCTTT.

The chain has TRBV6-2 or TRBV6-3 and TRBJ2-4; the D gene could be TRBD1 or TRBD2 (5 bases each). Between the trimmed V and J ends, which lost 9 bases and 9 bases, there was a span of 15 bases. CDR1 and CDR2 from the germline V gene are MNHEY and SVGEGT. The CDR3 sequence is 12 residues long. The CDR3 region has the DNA TGTGCCAGTACCCCGGGGCTCGGCATTCAGTACTTC. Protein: CASTPGLGIQYF.

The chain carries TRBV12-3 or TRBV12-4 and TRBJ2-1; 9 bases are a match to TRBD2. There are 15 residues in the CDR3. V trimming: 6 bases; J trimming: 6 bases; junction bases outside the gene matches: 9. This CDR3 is CASRRTSGLPNEQFF. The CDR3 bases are TGTGCCAGCAGACGAACTAGCGGGCTTCCCAATGAGCAGTTCTTC.

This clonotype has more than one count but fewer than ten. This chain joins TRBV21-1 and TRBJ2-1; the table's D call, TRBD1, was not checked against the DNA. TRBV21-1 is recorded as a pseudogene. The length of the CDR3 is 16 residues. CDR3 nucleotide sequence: TGTGCCAGCAGCAAATTGACAGGGAGCTCCTACAATGAGCAGTTCTTC. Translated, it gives CASSKLTGSSYNEQFF.

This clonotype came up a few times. In nucleotides, the CDR3 is TGTGCCAGCTCGGGACTGTCGAATCAGCCCCAGCATTTT. Its protein is CASSGLSNQPQHF. The rearrangement uses TRBV18 and TRBJ1-5; D might be TRBD1 (5 bases). There are 13 residues in the CDR3. The ends were cut back, 6 bases at V and 4 bases at J, with 10 bases in the middle. The germline V gene encodes CDR1 KGHSH and CDR2 LQKENI.

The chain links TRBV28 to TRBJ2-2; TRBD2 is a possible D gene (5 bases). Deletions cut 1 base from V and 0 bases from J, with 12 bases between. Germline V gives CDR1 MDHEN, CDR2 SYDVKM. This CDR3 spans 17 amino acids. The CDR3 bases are TGTGCCAGCAGTTTATACGGGAAAAGGGCGAACACCGGGGAGCTGTTTTTT. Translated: CASSLYGKRANTGELFF.

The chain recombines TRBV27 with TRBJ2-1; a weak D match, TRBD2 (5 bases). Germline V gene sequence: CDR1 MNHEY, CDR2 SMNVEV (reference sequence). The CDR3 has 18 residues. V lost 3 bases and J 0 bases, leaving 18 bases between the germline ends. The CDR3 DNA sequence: TGTGCCAGCAGTTTTCGGAACCCAGCGGTGAGCTCCTACAATGAGCAGTTCTTC. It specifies CASSFRNPAVSSYNEQFF.

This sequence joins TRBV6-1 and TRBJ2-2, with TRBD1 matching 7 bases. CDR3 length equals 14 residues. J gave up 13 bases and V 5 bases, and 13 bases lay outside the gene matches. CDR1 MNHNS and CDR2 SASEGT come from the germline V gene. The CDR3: CASSTTTGTAVLFF. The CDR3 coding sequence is TGTGCCAGCAGTACCACAACCGGGACAGCCGTGCTGTTTTTT.

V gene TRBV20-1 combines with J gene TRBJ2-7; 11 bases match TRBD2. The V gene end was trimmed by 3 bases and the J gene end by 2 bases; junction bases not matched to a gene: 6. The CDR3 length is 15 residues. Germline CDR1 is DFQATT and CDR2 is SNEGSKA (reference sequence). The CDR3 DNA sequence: TGCAGTGCTAGGCCTAGCGGGAGGAACGCCTACGAGCAGTACTTC. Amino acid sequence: CSARPSGRNAYEQYF.

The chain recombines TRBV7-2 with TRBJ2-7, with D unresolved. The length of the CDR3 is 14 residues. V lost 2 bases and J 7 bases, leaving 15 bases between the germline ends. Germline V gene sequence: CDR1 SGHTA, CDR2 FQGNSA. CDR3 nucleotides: TGTGCCAGCAGCTTATCGGGTATTGTTTGGGAGCAGTACTTC. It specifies CASSLSGIVWEQYF.

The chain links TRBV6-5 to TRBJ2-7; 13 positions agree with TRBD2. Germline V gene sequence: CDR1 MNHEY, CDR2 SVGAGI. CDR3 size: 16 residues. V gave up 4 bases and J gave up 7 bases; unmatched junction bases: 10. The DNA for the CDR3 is TGTGCCAGCAGTTGGACTAGCGGGAGCTTTGCGGGTGAGCAGTACTTC. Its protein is CASSWTSGSFAGEQYF.